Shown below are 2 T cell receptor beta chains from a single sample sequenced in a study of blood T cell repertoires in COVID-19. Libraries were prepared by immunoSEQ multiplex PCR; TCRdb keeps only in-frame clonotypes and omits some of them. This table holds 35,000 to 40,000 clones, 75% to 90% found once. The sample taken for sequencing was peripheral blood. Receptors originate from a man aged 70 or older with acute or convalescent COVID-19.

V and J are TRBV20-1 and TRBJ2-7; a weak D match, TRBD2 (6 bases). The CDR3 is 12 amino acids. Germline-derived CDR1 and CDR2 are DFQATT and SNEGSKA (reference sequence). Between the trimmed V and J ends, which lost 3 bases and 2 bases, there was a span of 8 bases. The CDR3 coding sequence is TGCAGTGCTAGTACGGGAGCCTACGAGCAGTACTTC. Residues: CSASTGAYEQYF.

CDR3 amino acids: CASSQDILAGSNYGYTF. CDR3 DNA: TGTGCCAGCAGCCAAGATATCCTCGCAGGTTCTAACTATGGCTACACCTTC. The chain links TRBV3-1 (or the pseudogene TRBV3-2) to TRBJ1-2; D uncertain. The V gene's germline CDR1 is LGHDT and CDR2 YNNKEL (reference sequence). The CDR3 extends over 17 amino acids. Trimming removed 0 bases from V and 0 bases from J, with 14 bases in between.